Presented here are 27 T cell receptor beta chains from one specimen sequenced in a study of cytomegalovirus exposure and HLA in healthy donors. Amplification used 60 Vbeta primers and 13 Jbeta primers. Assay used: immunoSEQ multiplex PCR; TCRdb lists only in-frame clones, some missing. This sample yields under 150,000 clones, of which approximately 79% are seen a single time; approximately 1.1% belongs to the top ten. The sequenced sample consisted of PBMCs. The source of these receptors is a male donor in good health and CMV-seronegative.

In nucleotides, the CDR3 is TGTGCCAGCAGTTACGGCAGGGGGAATTCACCCCTCCACTTT. This codes for CASSYGRGNSPLHF. The chain uses TRBV6-5 and TRBJ1-6; TRBD1 matches at 7 bases. The length of the CDR3 is 14 residues. Germline-derived CDR1 and CDR2 are MNHEY and SVGAGI. The trim removed 2 bases at V and 7 bases at J, leaving 2 bases unmatched.

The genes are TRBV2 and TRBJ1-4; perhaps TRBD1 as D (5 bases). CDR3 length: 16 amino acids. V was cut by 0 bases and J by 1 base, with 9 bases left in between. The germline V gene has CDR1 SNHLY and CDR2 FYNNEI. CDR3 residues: CASSEAETVTNEKLFF. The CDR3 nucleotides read TGTGCCAGCAGTGAAGCGGAGACAGTAACTAATGAAAAACTGTTTTTT.

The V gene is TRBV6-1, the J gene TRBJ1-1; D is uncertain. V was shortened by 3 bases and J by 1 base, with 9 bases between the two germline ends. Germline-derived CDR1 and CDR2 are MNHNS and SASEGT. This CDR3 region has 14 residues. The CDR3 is CASSEWQENTEAFF. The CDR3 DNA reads TGTGCCAGCAGTGAGTGGCAGGAGAACACTGAAGCTTTCTTT.

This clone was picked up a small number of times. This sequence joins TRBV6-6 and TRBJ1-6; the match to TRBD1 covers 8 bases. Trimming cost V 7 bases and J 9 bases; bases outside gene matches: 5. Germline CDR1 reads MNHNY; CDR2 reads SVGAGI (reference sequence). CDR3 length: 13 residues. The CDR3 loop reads CASIQGASSPLHF. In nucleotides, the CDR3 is TGTGCCAGCATTCAGGGGGCGAGTTCACCCCTCCACTTT.

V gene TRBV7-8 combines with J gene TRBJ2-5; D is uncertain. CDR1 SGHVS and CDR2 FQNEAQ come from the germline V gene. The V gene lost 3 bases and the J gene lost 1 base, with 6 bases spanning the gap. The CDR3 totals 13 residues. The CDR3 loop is CASSFYSQETQYF. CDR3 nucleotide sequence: TGTGCCAGCAGCTTCTACAGCCAAGAGACCCAGTACTTC.

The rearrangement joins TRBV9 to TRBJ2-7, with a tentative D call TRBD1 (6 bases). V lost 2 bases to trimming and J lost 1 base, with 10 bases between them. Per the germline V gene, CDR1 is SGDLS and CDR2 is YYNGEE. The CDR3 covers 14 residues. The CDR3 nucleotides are TGTGCCAGCAGCGTCGGGACACTATCCTACGAGCAGTACTTC. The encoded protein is CASSVGTLSYEQYF. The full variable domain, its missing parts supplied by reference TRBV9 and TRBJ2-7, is DSGVTQTPKHLITATGQRVTLRCSPRSGDLSVYWYQQSLDQGLQFLIQYYNGEERAKGNILERFSAQQFPDLHSELNLSSLELGDSALYFCASSVGTLSYEQYFGPGTRLTVT.

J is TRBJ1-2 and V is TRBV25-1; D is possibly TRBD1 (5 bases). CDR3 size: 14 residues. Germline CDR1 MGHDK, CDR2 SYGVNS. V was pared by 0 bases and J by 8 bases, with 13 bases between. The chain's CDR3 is CASSEYGEGQGYTF. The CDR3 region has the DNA TGTGCCAGCAGTGAATATGGGGAGGGGCAGGGCTACACCTTC.

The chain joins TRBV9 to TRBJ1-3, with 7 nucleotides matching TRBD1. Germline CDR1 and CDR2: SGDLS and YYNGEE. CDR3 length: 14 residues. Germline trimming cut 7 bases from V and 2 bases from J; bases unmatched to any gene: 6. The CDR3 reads CASASTGTGNTIYF. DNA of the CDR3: TGTGCCAGCGCTTCGACAGGGACTGGAAACACCATATATTTT.

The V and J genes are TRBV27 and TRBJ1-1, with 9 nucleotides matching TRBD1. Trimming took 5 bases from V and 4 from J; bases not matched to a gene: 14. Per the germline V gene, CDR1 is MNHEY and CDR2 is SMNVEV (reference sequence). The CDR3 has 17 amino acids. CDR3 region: CASSPAPGTGIGTEAFF. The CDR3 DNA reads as TGTGCCAGCAGTCCCGCCCCCGGGACAGGGATTGGCACTGAAGCTTTCTTT.

CDR3 nucleotides: TGTGCCAGCAGCTTAAGGGGCGGACAGCTAAGCTCTGGAAACACCATATATTTT. Protein: CASSLRGGQLSSGNTIYF. The gene calls are TRBV7-9 and TRBJ1-3; TRBD1 is a possible D gene (6 bases). With 2 bases removed from V and 0 bases from J, the gap between germline ends came to 17 bases. This CDR3 is built from 18 residues. The germline CDR1 and CDR2 sequences are SEHNR and FQNEAQ (reference sequence).

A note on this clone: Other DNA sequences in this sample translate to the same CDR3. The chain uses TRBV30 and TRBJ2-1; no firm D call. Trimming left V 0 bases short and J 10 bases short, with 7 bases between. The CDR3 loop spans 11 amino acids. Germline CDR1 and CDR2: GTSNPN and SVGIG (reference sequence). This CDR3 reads CAWSVGGEQFF. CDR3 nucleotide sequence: TGTGCCTGGAGTGTCGGCGGAGAGCAGTTCTTC.

The CDR3 protein is CASSTRRDRLRDTQYF. The CDR3 region has the DNA TGTGCCAGTAGTACCCGCCGGGACAGGCTGAGAGATACGCAGTATTTT. The J gene is TRBJ2-3, the V gene TRBV19; 8 bases map to TRBD1. The length of the CDR3 is 16 residues. V shed 4 bases, J shed 5 bases, and the junction held 11 bases outside the gene matches. Germline CDR1 reads LNHDA; CDR2 reads SQIVND (reference sequence). The whole variable domain, filled in from reference TRBV19 and TRBJ2-3, reads DGGITQSPKYLFRKEGQNVTLSCEQNLNHDAMYWYRQDPGQGLRLIYYSQIVNDFQKGDIAEGYSVSREKKESFPLTVTSAQKNPTAFYLCASSTRRDRLRDTQYFGPGTRLTVL.

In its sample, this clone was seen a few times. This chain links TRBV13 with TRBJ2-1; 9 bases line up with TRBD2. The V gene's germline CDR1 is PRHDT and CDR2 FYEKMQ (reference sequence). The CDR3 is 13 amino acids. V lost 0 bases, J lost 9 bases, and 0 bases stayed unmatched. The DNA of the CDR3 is TGTGCCAGCAGCTTAGGGACTAGCGGTGAGCAGTTCTTC. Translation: CASSLGTSGEQFF.

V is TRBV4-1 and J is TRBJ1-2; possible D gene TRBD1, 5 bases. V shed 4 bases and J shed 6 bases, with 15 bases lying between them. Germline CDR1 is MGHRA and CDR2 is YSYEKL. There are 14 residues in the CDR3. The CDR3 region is CASSPTDTIHGYTF. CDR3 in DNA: TGCGCCAGCAGCCCCACGGACACTATACATGGCTACACCTTC.

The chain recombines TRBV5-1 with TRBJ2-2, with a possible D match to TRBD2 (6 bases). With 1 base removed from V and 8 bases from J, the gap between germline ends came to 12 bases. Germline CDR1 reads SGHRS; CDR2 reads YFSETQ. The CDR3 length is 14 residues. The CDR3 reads CASSLTGEEGELFF. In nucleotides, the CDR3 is TGCGCCAGCAGCTTGACCGGGGAGGAGGGGGAGCTGTTTTTT.

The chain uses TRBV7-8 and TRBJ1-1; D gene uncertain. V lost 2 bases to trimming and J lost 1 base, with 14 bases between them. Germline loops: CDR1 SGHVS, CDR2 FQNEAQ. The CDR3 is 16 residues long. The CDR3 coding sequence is TGTGCCAGCAGCTTATATGCGCGTGTTCCGAACACTGAAGCTTTCTTT. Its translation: CASSLYARVPNTEAFF.

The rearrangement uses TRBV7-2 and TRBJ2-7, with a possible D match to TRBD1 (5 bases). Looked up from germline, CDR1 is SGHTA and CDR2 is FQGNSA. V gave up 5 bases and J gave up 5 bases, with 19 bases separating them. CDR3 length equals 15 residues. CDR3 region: CASSPMTASRNEQYF. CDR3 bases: TGTGCCAGCAGCCCGATGACAGCATCACGGAACGAGCAGTACTTC. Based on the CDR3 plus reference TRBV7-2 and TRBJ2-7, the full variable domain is GAGVSQSPSNKVTEKGKDVELRCDPISGHTALYWYRQSLGQGLEFLIYFQGNSAPDKSGLPSDRFSAERTGGSVSTLTIQRTQQEDSAVYLCASSPMTASRNEQYFGPGTRLTVT.

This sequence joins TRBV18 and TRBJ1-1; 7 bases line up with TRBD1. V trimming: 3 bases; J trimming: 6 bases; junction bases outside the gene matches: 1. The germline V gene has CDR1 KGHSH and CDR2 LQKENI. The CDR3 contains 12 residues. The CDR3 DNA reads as TGTGCCAGCTCACCCGACAGGGCTGAAGCTTTCTTT. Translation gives CASSPDRAEAFF.

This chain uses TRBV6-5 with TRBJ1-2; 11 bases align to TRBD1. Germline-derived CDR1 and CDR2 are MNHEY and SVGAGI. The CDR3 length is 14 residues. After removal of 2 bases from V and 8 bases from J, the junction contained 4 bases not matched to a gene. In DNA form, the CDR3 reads TGTGCCAGCAGTTACCAGGGACAGGGGGGCGGCTACACCTTC. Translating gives CASSYQGQGGGYTF.

CDR3 nucleotides: TGTGCCAGCAGTTCCGGTCCCGGGACAGGGGTCCCCGGGGAGCTGTTTTTT. Translation gives CASSSGPGTGVPGELFF. This chain links TRBV27 with TRBJ2-2; 10 bases align to TRBD1. Germline CDR1 and CDR2: MNHEY and SMNVEV (reference sequence). CDR3 length: 17 amino acids. The ends lost 4 bases at V and 6 bases at J; junction bases unmatched: 11.

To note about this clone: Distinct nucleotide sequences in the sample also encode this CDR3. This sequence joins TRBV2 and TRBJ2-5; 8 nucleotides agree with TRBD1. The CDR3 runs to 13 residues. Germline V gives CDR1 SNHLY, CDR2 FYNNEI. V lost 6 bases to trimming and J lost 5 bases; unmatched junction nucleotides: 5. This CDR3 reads CASSGQGRETQYF. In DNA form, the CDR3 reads TGTGCCAGCAGCGGACAGGGTCGGGAGACCCAGTACTTC.

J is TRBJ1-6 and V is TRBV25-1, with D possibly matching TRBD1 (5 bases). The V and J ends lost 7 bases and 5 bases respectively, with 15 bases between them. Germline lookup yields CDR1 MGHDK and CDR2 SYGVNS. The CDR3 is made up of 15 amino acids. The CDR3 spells CASKGQGSHNSPLHF. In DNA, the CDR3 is TGTGCCAGCAAGGGTCAGGGATCCCATAATTCACCCCTCCACTTT.

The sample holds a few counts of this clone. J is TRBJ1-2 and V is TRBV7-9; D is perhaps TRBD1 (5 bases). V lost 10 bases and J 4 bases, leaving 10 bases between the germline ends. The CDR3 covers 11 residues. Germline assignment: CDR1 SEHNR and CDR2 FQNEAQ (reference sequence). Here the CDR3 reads CATRGSYGYTF. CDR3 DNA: TGTGCCACTAGGGGCAGCTATGGCTACACCTTC.

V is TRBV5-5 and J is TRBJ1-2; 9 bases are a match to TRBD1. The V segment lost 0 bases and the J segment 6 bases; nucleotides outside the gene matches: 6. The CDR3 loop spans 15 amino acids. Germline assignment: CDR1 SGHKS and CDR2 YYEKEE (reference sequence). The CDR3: CASSLEPGTGNGYTF. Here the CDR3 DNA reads TGTGCCAGCAGCTTGGAACCCGGGACAGGGAATGGCTACACCTTC.

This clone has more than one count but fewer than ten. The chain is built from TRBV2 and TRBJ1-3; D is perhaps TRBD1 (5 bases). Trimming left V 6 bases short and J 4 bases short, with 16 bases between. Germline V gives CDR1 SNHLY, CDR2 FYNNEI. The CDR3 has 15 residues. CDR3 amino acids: CASRRGTQAGNTIYF. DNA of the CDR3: TGTGCCAGCAGGCGCGGGACTCAAGCCGGAAACACCATATATTTT.

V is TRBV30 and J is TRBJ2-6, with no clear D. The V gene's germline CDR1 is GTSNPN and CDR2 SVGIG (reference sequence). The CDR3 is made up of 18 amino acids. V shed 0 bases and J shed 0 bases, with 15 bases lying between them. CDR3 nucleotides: TGTGCCTGGAGTGTAAACCGTTTTTTCAGCTCTGGGGCCAACGTCCTGACTTTC. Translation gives CAWSVNRFFSSGANVLTF.

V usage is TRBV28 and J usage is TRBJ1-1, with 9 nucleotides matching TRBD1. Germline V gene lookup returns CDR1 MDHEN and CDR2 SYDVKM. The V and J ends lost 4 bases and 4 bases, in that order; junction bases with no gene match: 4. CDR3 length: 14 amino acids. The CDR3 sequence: CASSSGQGSTEAFF. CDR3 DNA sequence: TGTGCCAGCAGTTCAGGACAGGGGAGCACTGAAGCTTTCTTT.